These T cell receptor beta chains were read from a single sample in a study of T cell responses to AZD1222 COVID-19 vaccine. Generated by immunoSEQ multiplex PCR, the TCRdb table keeps only in-frame clones and is missing some. The repertoire holds 89,000 or so clones, around 84% seen once, with roughly 6% in the top ten. The sequences come from peripheral blood, collected 28 days after the second AZD1222 dose. These TCRs come from an adult who received the AZD1222 COVID-19 vaccine. The CDR3 runs from the conserved cysteine through the conserved F or W. Fields, in order: CDR3 protein, J gene, V gene, clone size. Rows give clone size only sometimes, using once, few, many, or a class for an expanded clone.

CASSRGGGSKTDTQYF	TRBJ2-3	TRBV3-1/TRBV3-2	.
CASKPGDSYEQYF	TRBJ2-7	TRBV5-1	once
CSASLGPINQPQHF	TRBJ1-5	TRBV20-1	few
CASSLPHEGEQYF	TRBJ2-7	TRBV28	.
CASSPRGAGASYNEQFF	TRBJ2-1	TRBV5-1	.
CASSRTGFNQPQHF	TRBJ1-5	TRBV28	.
CASSSRATPLAVLTDTQYF	TRBJ2-3	TRBV11-2	few
CASSFVEGVTEAFF	TRBJ1-1	TRBV27	.
CASRGTTYEQYF	TRBJ2-7	TRBV19	.
CASSEAYYSYEQYF	TRBJ2-7	TRBV2	.
CATLGGSYNSPLHF	TRBJ1-6	TRBV7-2	.
CASSQGLLGELFF	TRBJ2-2	TRBV3-1/TRBV3-2	few
CASSLAQGQGIQYF	TRBJ2-4	TRBV7-2	.
CASSSGTGENSPLHF	TRBJ1-6	TRBV7-8	once
CASSLISGETQYF	TRBJ2-5	TRBV7-3	.
CASRGGNLNEQFF	TRBJ2-1	TRBV28	.
CASRSGGNTEAFF	TRBJ1-1	TRBV7-6	.
CASSYSHRDNSPLHF	TRBJ1-6	TRBV6-5	.
CASSREGLRPETQYF	TRBJ2-5	TRBV18	.
CASSPDGNYGYTF	TRBJ1-2	TRBV18	.
CASSLAARNTEAFF	TRBJ1-1	TRBV7-9	.
CATAGQGAEKLFF	TRBJ1-4	TRBV10-3	.
CSVATGDQPQHF	TRBJ1-5	TRBV29-1	.
CATAPGDGETQYF	TRBJ2-5	TRBV24-1	.
CASSQARTSQNEQFF	TRBJ2-1	TRBV4-1	.
CASSPASSYEQYF	TRBJ2-7	TRBV11-2	.
CASSRGQSNYGYTF	TRBJ1-2	TRBV4-3	.
CASRTGDTEAFF	TRBJ1-1	TRBV27	.
CASSLALVRADTQYF	TRBJ2-3	TRBV5-4	.
CASRDTHYEQYF	TRBJ2-7	TRBV5-1	.
CASSLINEQFF	TRBJ2-1	TRBV13	.
CASAPQGEAFF	TRBJ1-1	TRBV4-2	.
CASSEFYGQYF	TRBJ2-7	TRBV6-1	few
CASMNGPEAFF	TRBJ1-1	TRBV21-1	.
CASSEALASGEQFF	TRBJ2-1	TRBV6-4	.
CASGVGGVREKLFF	TRBJ1-4	TRBV10-2	.
CASSQDGAATNEKLFF	TRBJ1-4	TRBV6-2/TRBV6-3	.
CASMQGARNSPLHF	TRBJ1-6	TRBV19	once
CASSEVGGDQPQHF	TRBJ1-5	TRBV6-1	few
CASSLMGQGTDTQYF	TRBJ2-3	TRBV27	.
CASSPGSWGETQYF	TRBJ2-5	TRBV3-1/TRBV3-2	.
CASGGWHASNEQFF	TRBJ2-1	TRBV10-2	.
CASSPRDTGNTIYF	TRBJ1-3	TRBV5-6	.
CASSPNEATNEKLFF	TRBJ1-4	TRBV18	.
CASSSLTGSPYEQYF	TRBJ2-7	TRBV5-1	.
CASSLLGSGSGANVLTF	TRBJ2-6	TRBV7-3	.
CASSPQGALTNEKLFF	TRBJ1-4	TRBV18	.
CASSQLSADTQYF	TRBJ2-3	TRBV6-5	few
CASSADLAGGYEQYF	TRBJ2-7	TRBV5-1	.
CASSTPWNSPLHF	TRBJ1-6	TRBV7-9	.
CASSQKETQYF	TRBJ2-5	TRBV7-9	.
CASSRIRDRGRAGANVLTF	TRBJ2-6	TRBV5-1	once
CASGSAPGPPYNEQFF	TRBJ2-1	TRBV12-5	few
CASSFGGLDEQYF	TRBJ2-7	TRBV9	.